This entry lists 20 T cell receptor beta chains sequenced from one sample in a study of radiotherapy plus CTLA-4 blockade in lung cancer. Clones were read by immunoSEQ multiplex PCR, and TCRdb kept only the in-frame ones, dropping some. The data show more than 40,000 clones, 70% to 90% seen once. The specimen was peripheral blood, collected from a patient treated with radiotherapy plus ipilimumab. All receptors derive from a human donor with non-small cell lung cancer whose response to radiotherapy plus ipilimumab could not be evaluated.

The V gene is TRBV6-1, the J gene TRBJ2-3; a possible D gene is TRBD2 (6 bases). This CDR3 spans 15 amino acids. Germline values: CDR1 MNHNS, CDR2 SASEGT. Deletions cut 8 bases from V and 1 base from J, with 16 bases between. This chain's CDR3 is CASAQGIAGTDTQYF. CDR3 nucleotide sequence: TGTGCCAGCGCCCAAGGGATAGCGGGCACAGATACGCAGTATTTT.

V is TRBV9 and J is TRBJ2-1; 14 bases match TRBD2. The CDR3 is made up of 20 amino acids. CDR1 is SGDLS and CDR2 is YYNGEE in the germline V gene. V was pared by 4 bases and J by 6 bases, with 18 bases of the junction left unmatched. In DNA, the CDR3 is TGTGCCAGCAGCTCGCCGGACCCGGGACTAGCGGGAGCAGGGGGCAATGAGCAGTTCTTC. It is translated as CASSSPDPGLAGAGGNEQFF.

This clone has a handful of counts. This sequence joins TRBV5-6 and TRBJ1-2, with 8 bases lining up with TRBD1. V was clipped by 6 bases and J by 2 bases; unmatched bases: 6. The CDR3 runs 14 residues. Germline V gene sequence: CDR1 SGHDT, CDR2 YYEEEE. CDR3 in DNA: TGTGCCAGCAACCTCAGGGGGCCGAACTATGGCTACACCTTC. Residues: CASNLRGPNYGYTF.

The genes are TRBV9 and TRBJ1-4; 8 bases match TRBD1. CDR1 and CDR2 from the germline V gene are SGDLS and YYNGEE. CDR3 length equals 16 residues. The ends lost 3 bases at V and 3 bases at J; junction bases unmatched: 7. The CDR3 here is CASSGRQTGANEKLFF. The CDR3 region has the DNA TGTGCCAGCAGCGGTCGGCAGACAGGGGCTAATGAAAAACTGTTTTTT. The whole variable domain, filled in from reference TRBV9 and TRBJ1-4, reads DSGVTQTPKHLITATGQRVTLRCSPRSGDLSVYWYQQSLDQGLQFLIQYYNGEERAKGNILERFSAQQFPDLHSELNLSSLELGDSALYFCASSGRQTGANEKLFFGSGTQLSVL.

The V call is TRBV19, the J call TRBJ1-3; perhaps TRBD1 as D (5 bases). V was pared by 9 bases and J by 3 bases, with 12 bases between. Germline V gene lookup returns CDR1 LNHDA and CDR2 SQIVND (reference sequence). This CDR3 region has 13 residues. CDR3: CASGDSFGNTIYF. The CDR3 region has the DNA TGTGCCAGCGGAGACAGTTTTGGAAACACCATATATTTT.

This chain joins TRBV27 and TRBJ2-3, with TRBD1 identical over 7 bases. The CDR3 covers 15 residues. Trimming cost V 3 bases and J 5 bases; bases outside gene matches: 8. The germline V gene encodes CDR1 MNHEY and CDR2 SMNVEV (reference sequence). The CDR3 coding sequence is TGTGCCAGCAGTTTCTTGGGACAGTCCCTAGATACGCAGTATTTT. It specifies CASSFLGQSLDTQYF.

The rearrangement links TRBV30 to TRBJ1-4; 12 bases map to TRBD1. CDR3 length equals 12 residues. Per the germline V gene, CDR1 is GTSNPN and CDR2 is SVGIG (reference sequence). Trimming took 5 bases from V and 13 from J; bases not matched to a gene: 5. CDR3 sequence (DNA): TGTGCCTGGGGGGACAGGGGGCTCGGACTGTTTTTT. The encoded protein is CAWGDRGLGLFF.

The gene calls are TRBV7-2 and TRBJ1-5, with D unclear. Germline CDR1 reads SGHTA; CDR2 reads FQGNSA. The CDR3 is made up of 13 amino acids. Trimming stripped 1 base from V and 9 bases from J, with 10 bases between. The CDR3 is CASSLGQYRPQHF. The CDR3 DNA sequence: TGTGCCAGCAGCTTAGGCCAGTATCGGCCCCAGCATTTT.

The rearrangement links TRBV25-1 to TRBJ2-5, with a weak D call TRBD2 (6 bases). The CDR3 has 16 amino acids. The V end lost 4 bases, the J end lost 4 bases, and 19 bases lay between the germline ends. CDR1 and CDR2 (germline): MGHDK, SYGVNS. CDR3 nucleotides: TGTGCCAGCAGTGGGGGGGTCGGAGTCGGAGGAGAGACCCAGTACTTC. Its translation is CASSGGVGVGGETQYF. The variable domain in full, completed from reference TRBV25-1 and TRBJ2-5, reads EADIYQTPRYLVIGTGKKITLECSQTMGHDKMYWYQQDPGMELHLIHYSYGVNSTEKGDLSSESTVSRIRTEHFPLTLESARPSHTSQYLCASSGGVGVGGETQYFGPGTRLLVL.

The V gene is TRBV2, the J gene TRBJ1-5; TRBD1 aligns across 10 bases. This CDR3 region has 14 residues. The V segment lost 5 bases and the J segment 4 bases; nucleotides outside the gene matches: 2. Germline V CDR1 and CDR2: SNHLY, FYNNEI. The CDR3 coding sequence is TGTGCCAGCAGTCCGGGACAGGGGAATCAGCCCCAGCATTTT. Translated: CASSPGQGNQPQHF.

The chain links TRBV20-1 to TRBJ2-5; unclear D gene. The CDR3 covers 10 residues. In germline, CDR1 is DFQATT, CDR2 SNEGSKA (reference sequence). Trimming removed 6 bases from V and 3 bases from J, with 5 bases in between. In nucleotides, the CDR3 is TGCAGTGCCGCGGAAGAGACCCAGTACTTC. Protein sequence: CSAAEETQYF.

In nucleotides, the CDR3 is TGTGCCATCAGTGATGTAGAGTCGATCCGGCAACAGGGAGTGGCCCCCCAGGGAGGGGAGCTGTTTTTT. Its protein is CAISDVESIRQQGVAPQGGELFF. The chain couples TRBV10-3 to TRBJ2-2, with D possibly being TRBD1 (6 bases). Germline loops: CDR1 ENHRY, CDR2 SYGVKD. This CDR3 is built from 23 residues. V lost 3 bases and J lost 8, with 40 bases in between.

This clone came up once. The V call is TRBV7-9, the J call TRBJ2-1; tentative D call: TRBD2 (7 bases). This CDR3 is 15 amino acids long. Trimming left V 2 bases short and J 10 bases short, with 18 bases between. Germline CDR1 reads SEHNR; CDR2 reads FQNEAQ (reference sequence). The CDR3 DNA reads TGTGCCAGCAGCTTACAAGGGGGGGGAAAACAAGAGCAGTTCTTC. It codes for CASSLQGGGKQEQFF.

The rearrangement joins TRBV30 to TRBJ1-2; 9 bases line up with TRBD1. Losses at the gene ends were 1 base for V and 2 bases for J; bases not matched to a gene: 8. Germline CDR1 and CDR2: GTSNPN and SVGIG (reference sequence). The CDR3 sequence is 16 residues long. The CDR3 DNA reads TGTGCCTGGAGTGCCCAGGGGACAGGGATCAACTATGGCTACACCTTC. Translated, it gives CAWSAQGTGINYGYTF.

CDR3 protein: CASNRGGANGYEQYF. The CDR3 DNA is TGTGCCAGCAACCGAGGGGGCGCAAATGGCTACGAGCAGTACTTC. The chain has TRBV7-2 and TRBJ2-5, with 7 bases fitting TRBD1. The DNA end favors TRBJ2-7, so the J call may be wrong. CDR3 length equals 15 residues. Germline V gene sequence: CDR1 SGHTA, CDR2 FQGNSA.

CDR3 sequence (DNA): TGTGCCAGCAGTGGAAGGACAGAAAGGTACACTGAAGCTTTCTTT. Its protein product is CASSGRTERYTEAFF. The chain employs TRBV28 and TRBJ1-1; tentatively, D is TRBD1 (6 bases). The germline V gene has CDR1 MDHEN and CDR2 SYDVKM. This CDR3 region has 15 residues. The V end was cut by 5 bases, the J end by 3 bases, with 16 bases between.

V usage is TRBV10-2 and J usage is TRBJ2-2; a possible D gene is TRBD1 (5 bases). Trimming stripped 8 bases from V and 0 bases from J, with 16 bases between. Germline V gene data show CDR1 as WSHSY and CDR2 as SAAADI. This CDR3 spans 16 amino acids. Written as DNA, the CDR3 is TGCGCCAGCCAAATACAGGCGTCCGCGAACACCGGGGAGCTGTTTTTT. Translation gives CASQIQASANTGELFF.

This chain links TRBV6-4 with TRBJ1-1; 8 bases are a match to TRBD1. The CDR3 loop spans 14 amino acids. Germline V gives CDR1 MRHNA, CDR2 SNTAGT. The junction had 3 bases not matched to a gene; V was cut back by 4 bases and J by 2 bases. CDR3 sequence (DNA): TGTGCCAGCAGTGCGGGACAGGATAACACTGAAGCTTTCTTT. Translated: CASSAGQDNTEAFF.

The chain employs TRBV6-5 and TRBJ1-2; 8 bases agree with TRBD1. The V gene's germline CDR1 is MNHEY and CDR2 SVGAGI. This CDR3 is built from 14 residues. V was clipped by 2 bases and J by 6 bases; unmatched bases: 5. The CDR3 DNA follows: TGTGCCAGCAGTTACGGACAGGGCCCCAATGGCTACACCTTC. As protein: CASSYGQGPNGYTF.

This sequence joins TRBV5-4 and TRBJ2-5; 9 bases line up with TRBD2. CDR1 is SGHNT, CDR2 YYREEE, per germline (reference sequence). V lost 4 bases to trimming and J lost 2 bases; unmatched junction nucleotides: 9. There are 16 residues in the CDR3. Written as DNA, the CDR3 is TGTGCCAGCAGCCCGATAGGGACTAGCAAACAAGAGACCCAGTACTTC. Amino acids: CASSPIGTSKQETQYF.